Sequencing of this TCR beta chain was carried out in a study of cytomegalovirus exposure and HLA in healthy donors. Study overall: A preliminary data release comprised tens of millions of unique TCRs obtained from HLA-typed donors. General observations from the study: Rare sequences made up most TCRs, while some public TCRs were found in many donors. Differences between HLA loci emerged in a later analysis of TCR association rates, with DRB1 most and HLA-C fewest.

Donors counted as nominally healthy when sampled, yet unrecorded immune exposures were likely. Both 60 Vbeta primers and 13 Jbeta primers went into the PCR. Measured with immunoSEQ multiplex PCR; TCRdb has only the in-frame clones, and not every one. Of about 100,000 clones listed, more than 75% are singletons. The germline gives CDR1 SGHRS, CDR2 YFSETQ. The CDR3 sequence is 15 residues long. With 1 base removed from V and 0 bases from J, the gap between germline ends came to 9 bases. Notes on this clone: Its antigen remains unknown.

The chain combines TRBV5-1 with TRBJ2-3; no firm D call. The sample comprised PBMCs. The TCR sequence derives from a woman between 40 and 55 years old in good health and CMV-seronegative. The CDR3 loop reads CASSLQPKSTDTQYF. The CDR3 DNA reads TGCGCCAGCAGCTTGCAACCTAAAAGCACAGATACGCAGTATTTT.